The 22 T cell receptor beta chains given below trace back to one sample, sequenced in a study of T cell clonality in common variable immunodeficiency. The repertoire was sequenced with immunoSEQ multiplex PCR; TCRdb's copy has only in-frame clones and lacks some. Observed are 45,000 to 60,000 clones, no singletons, with the top ten taking approximately 6.2%. Sequenced input: peripheral blood mononuclear cells. These receptors all stem from a person aged 18 to 70 in good health.

This clone was counted at least ten times. With the read ending 3 residues before the CDR3 end, the germline J gene is used to fill in that end. This chain uses TRBV20-1 with TRBJ2-5; a weak D match, TRBD2 (5 bases). The CDR3 runs 11 residues. Trimming removed 4 bases at V and 5 bases at J, with 8 bases between. Germline CDR1 and CDR2: DFQATT and SNEGSKA (reference sequence). Incomplete CDR3 DNA: TGCAGTGCTACTAGCACGGAGACC. It translates to CSATSTET. The complete CDR3 reads CSATSTETQYF.

The table lists this clone with many counts. The read halts 3 residues ahead of the CDR3 end, with the missing end drawn from the germline J gene. V usage is TRBV18 and J usage is TRBJ1-1; the D gene is possibly TRBD1 (5 bases). The CDR3 runs to 14 residues. The germline gives CDR1 KGHSH, CDR2 LQKENI. The ends were cut back, 3 bases at V and 3 bases at J, with 11 bases in the middle. Partial CDR3 DNA: TGTGCCAGCTCACCCCGGGGCGGGGACACTGAA. Amino acid sequence: CASSPRGGDTE. The whole CDR3 is CASSPRGGDTEAFF.

Ten or more counts support this clone. The CDR3 extends 3 residues past the end of the read, so its final part is completed from the germline J gene. The chain has TRBV5-1 and TRBJ2-3; no clear D. The V end was cut by 0 bases, the J end by 2 bases, with 7 bases between. The V gene's germline CDR1 is SGHRS and CDR2 YFSETQ. CDR3 length: 14 residues. The CDR3 region is CASSLGGHTDTQYF. Incomplete CDR3 DNA: TGCGCCAGCAGCTTGGGTGGCCACACAGATACG.

This clone showed up many times. The read comes to an end 3 residues before the CDR3 does, leaving the germline J gene to fill in the end. The chain is built from TRBV30 and TRBJ2-7; TRBD1 matches at 9 bases. Germline values: CDR1 GTSNPN, CDR2 SVGIG (reference sequence). CDR3 length equals 15 residues. Germline trimming cut 0 bases from V and 5 bases from J; bases unmatched to any gene: 8. CDR3 sequence: CAWSVAGTGIDEQYF. CDR3 DNA, as far as it was read: TGTGCCTGGAGTGTAGCCGGGACAGGGATCGACGAG. The variable domain in full, completed from reference TRBV30 and TRBJ2-7, reads SQTIHQWPATLVQPVGSPLSLECTVEGTSNPNLYWYRQAAGRGLQLLFYSVGIGQISSEVPQNLSASRPQDRQFILSSKKLLLSDSGFYLCAWSVAGTGIDEQYFGPGTRLTVT.

This clone was picked up many times. The CDR3 end lies 3 residues beyond the end of the read and is filled in from the germline J gene. The chain combines TRBV10-1 with TRBJ2-1, with TRBD2 identical over 8 bases. The CDR3 spans 15 residues. The ends lost 3 bases at V and 0 bases at J; junction bases unmatched: 1. CDR1 is WNHNN and CDR2 is SYGVQD in the germline V gene (reference sequence). The CDR3 spells CASSDSGVSYNEQFF. Partial CDR3 DNA: TGCGCCAGCAGTGATAGCGGGGTCTCCTACAATGAG.

This clone was detected many times. The read comes to an end 3 residues before the CDR3 does, leaving the germline J gene to fill in the end. Additional DNA sequences in this sample encode the identical CDR3. This chain links TRBV7-2 with TRBJ2-1; 13 bases match TRBD2. Germline lookup yields CDR1 SGHTA and CDR2 FQGNSA. This CDR3 comprises 15 residues. The V segment lost 0 bases and the J segment 7 bases; nucleotides outside the gene matches: 0. The sequenced part of the CDR3 DNA is TGTGCCAGCAGCTTAGCGGGACTAGCGGGGAATGAG. The encoded protein is CASSLAGLAGNE. The CDR3 in full is CASSLAGLAGNEQFF.

This clone was seen many times. The read ends 3 residues early relative to the CDR3; the germline J gene fills the gap. The V and J genes are TRBV19 and TRBJ2-3, with D possibly TRBD2 on 5 matching bases. V lost 9 bases, J lost 1 base, and 11 bases lay in between. The CDR3 consists of 13 residues. Germline V lookup: CDR1 LNHDA, CDR2 SQIVND (reference sequence). CDR3 bases read: TGTGCCAGCAAGGTCGGGGGCACAGATACG. Translating it yields CASKVGGTDT. The full CDR3 reads CASKVGGTDTQYF.

This clone has ten or more counts. The CDR3 end is not reached by the read, which stops 3 residues before it; the germline J gene fills it in. This chain uses TRBV4-1 with TRBJ2-7; D gene unclear. V gave up 1 base and J gave up 3 bases, with 13 bases separating them. CDR1 is MGHRA, CDR2 YSYEKL, per germline. This CDR3 has 15 amino acids. The sequenced CDR3 bases are TGCGCCAGCAGCCAAGTACTCGCCGATGACTACGAG. It yields the protein CASSQVLADDYE. The entire CDR3 protein is CASSQVLADDYEQYF.

This clone appeared many times. The missing CDR3 end, 3 residues past where the read stops, is filled in from the germline J gene. This chain links TRBV30 with TRBJ1-1; D uncertain. Trimming pared 0 bases from V and 2 bases from J, leaving 7 bases between. CDR1 is GTSNPN, CDR2 SVGIG, per germline (reference sequence). The CDR3 has 13 amino acids. CDR3 sequence: CAWSVALNTEAFF. The sequenced part of the CDR3 DNA is TGTGCCTGGAGTGTGGCATTAAACACTGAA.

In regard to this clone: The CDR3 is cut off 3 residues early in the read; its end comes from the germline J gene. The chain carries TRBV6-2 or TRBV6-3 and TRBJ2-3; 8 nucleotides agree with TRBD1. In germline, CDR1 is MNHEY, CDR2 SVGEGT. The CDR3 sequence is 15 residues long. CDR3 DNA, as far as it was read: TGTGCCAGCAGTTACTTTGGGGACAGGAATCAGCCG. This sequence encodes CASSYFGDRNQP. The CDR3 in its entirety is CASSYFGDRNQPQYF.

Ten or more counts support this clone. The read ends 3 residues before the CDR3 terminus; that terminus is restored from the germline J gene. The V gene is TRBV4-2, the J gene TRBJ2-3; TRBD1 agrees at 9 bases. This CDR3 is built from 17 residues. Germline CDR1 and CDR2: LGHNA and YNFKEQ. The ends lost 4 bases at V and 4 bases at J; junction bases unmatched: 12. CDR3 DNA, as far as it was read: TGTGCCAGCAGCCCCATCATCAGGACAGGGGAAGCAGATACG. This gives the protein CASSPIIRTGEADT. The full CDR3 protein is CASSPIIRTGEADTQYF.

This CDR3 is CASSTTGFDTEAFF. The CDR3 DNA, read in part, is TGTGCCAGTAGTACGACAGGGTTCGACACTGAA. The V gene is TRBV19, the J gene TRBJ1-1; 7 bases agree with TRBD1. The read terminates 3 residues ahead of where the CDR3 ends, so the germline J gene completes it. Germline assignment: CDR1 LNHDA and CDR2 SQIVND (reference sequence). This CDR3 is built from 14 residues. J was trimmed by 3 bases and V by 4 bases; bases with no gene match: 5. The complete variable domain, with remaining parts taken from reference TRBV19 and TRBJ1-1, reads DGGITQSPKYLFRKEGQNVTLSCEQNLNHDAMYWYRQDPGQGLRLIYYSQIVNDFQKGDIAEGYSVSREKKESFPLTVTSAQKNPTAFYLCASSTTGFDTEAFFGQGTRLTVV.

This clone was observed at least ten times. The sequenced CDR3 bases are TGTGCCAGCAGCTTGAGGACTTCCGAGGACTATGGC. Translation gives CASSLRTSEDYG. The complete CDR3 protein is CASSLRTSEDYGYTF. The chain is built from TRBV5-6 and TRBJ1-2; D is undetermined. The read ends 3 residues shy of where the CDR3 ends; the end is completed using the germline J gene. The length of the CDR3 is 15 residues. Germline CDR1 SGHDT, CDR2 YYEEEE. V was pared by 1 base and J by 3 bases, with 13 bases between.

Turning to this clone: The CDR3 end falls 3 residues outside the read, so it is completed with the germline J gene. The chain combines TRBV6-2 or TRBV6-3 with TRBJ2-4; perhaps TRBD1 as D (6 bases). Germline CDR1 reads MNHEY; CDR2 reads SVGEGT. CDR3 length: 11 residues. CDR3 sequence reads: CASMQGSGQYF. The CDR3 DNA, read in part, is TGTGCCAGCATGCAGGGGTCCGGT.

This clone was observed at least ten times. The read comes to an end 3 residues before the CDR3 does, leaving the germline J gene to fill in the end. The chain is built from TRBV6-2 or TRBV6-3 and TRBJ1-5; TRBD1 matches 10 bases. V was pared by 2 bases and J by 2 bases, with 6 bases of the junction left unmatched. Germline V lookup: CDR1 MNHEY, CDR2 SVGEGT. The CDR3 extends over 17 amino acids. CDR3 bases read: TGTGCCAGCAGTTACGGGGGACAGGGGAAGGGCAATCAGCCC. This translates into CASSYGGQGKGNQP. The full CDR3 is CASSYGGQGKGNQPQHF.

This clone was recorded at least ten times. The CDR3 end falls 3 residues outside the read, so it is completed with the germline J gene. The chain combines TRBV20-1 with TRBJ2-7; 8 bases map to TRBD1. The CDR3 contains 15 residues. Germline CDR1 DFQATT, CDR2 SNEGSKA (reference sequence). V shed 4 bases and J 0 bases; nucleotides not matched to a gene: 8. CDR3 sequence: CSATHRDRSSYEQYF. CDR3 DNA, as far as it was read: TGCAGTGCTACCCACCGGGACAGGTCCTCCTACGAG.

Of note for this clone: The read terminates 3 residues before the CDR3 end, so the remaining end is supplied by the germline J gene. The chain has TRBV18 and TRBJ2-2; TRBD2 matches 7 bases. Trimming took 1 base from V and 1 from J; bases not matched to a gene: 3. CDR3 size: 16 residues. Looked up from germline, CDR1 is KGHSH and CDR2 is LQKENI. The CDR3 loop reads CASSPRGGGNTGELFF. The sequenced part of the CDR3 DNA is TGTGCCAGCTCACCACGTGGCGGGGGGAACACCGGGGAG.

This clone was seen repeatedly, ten times or more. The read halts 3 residues ahead of the CDR3 end, with the missing end drawn from the germline J gene. The J gene is TRBJ2-2, the V gene TRBV11-3; D gene unclear. The germline V gene encodes CDR1 SGHNT and CDR2 YENEEA. The CDR3 is made up of 11 amino acids. Trimming shortened V by 7 bases and J by 7 bases, and 7 bases separated the two germline ends. CDR3 region: CASNEGGELFF. The covered CDR3 bases are TGTGCCAGCAATGAAGGCGGGGAG.

At least ten counts were recorded for this clone. Read sequence stops 3 residues before the CDR3 end, and the germline J gene provides the missing end. The chain uses TRBV6-2 or TRBV6-3 and TRBJ2-1; D gene uncertain. V lost 9 bases, J lost 0 bases, and 6 bases lay in between. CDR1 MNHEY and CDR2 SVGEGT come from the germline V gene. This CDR3 has 12 residues. CDR3 residues: CASINSYNEQFF. Incomplete CDR3 DNA: TGTGCCAGTATAAACTCCTACAATGAG.

This clone turned up a few times. The read is 3 residues too short to cover the CDR3 end, so that end is filled in from the germline J gene. The J gene is TRBJ2-3, the V gene TRBV18, with 7 bases that match TRBD1. The germline gives CDR1 KGHSH, CDR2 LQKENI. The CDR3 has 14 amino acids. The CDR3 region is CASSHRQGNQPQYF. The sequenced CDR3 bases are TGTGCCAGCTCACACAGACAGGGCAATCAGCCG. Full variable domain (rest looked up from reference TRBV18 and TRBJ2-3): NAGVMQNPRHLVRRRGQEARLRCSPMKGHSHVYWYRQLPEEGLKFMVYLQKENIIDESGMPKERFSAEFPKEGPSILRIQQVVRGDSAAYFCASSHRQGNQPQYFGPGTRLTVL.

This clone was picked up many times. The missing CDR3 end, 3 residues past where the read stops, is filled in from the germline J gene. The rearrangement joins TRBV7-6 to TRBJ1-2; D is unclear. Germline V gives CDR1 SGHVS, CDR2 FNYEAQ. Trimming stripped 5 bases from V and 4 bases from J, with 8 bases between. The CDR3 runs 12 residues. CDR3 DNA, as far as it was read: TGTGCCAGCAGCCCTCCCTTCTATGGC. This codes for CASSPPFYG. The entire CDR3 protein is CASSPPFYGYTF.

In this sample, this clone turned up many times. Read data end 3 residues before the CDR3 end; the end is taken from the germline J gene. V gene TRBV7-2 combines with J gene TRBJ1-5; no clear D gene. The CDR3 has 15 amino acids. Germline values: CDR1 SGHTA, CDR2 FQGNSA. V lost 5 bases and J 0 bases, leaving 11 bases between the germline ends. CDR3 sequence reads: CASSKGLGSNQPQHF. The part of the CDR3 DNA that was read is TGTGCCAGCAGCAAGGGTTTAGGTAGCAATCAGCCC.